The 20 T cell receptor beta chains below all came from one sample that was sequenced in a study of T cell responses to AZD1222 COVID-19 vaccine. Sequencing used immunoSEQ multiplex PCR; TCRdb keeps in-frame clones, though not all of them. This table has more than 100,000 clones, approximately 94% appearing once. The sequencing used peripheral blood, collected 28 days after the second AZD1222 dose. The receptors originated from an adult who received the AZD1222 COVID-19 vaccine.

The chain employs TRBV5-1 and TRBJ1-4; 12 nucleotides agree with TRBD1. Germline assignment: CDR1 SGHRS and CDR2 YFSETQ. The CDR3 spans 17 residues. J was trimmed by 3 bases and V by 3 bases; bases with no gene match: 6. CDR3 amino acids: CASSWGTGGMANEKLFF. The DNA of the CDR3 is TGCGCCAGCAGCTGGGGGACAGGGGGCATGGCTAATGAAAAACTGTTTTTT.

The CDR3 loop reads CASSLGTAGGNTIYF. CDR3 bases: TGTGCCAGCAGCTTGGGTACGGCAGGGGGAAACACCATATATTTT. The chain uses TRBV5-4 and TRBJ1-3; TRBD1 is a possible D gene (5 bases). Trimming took off 0 bases at V and 4 bases at J, with 11 bases between the two ends. CDR3 length: 15 residues. Germline-derived CDR1 and CDR2 are SGHNT and YYREEE (reference sequence).

The chain couples TRBV4-3 to TRBJ1-1; the D gene is possibly TRBD1 (5 bases). The CDR3 sequence is 17 residues long. V was trimmed by 2 bases and J by 3 bases, leaving 19 bases between them. CDR1 LGHNA and CDR2 YSLEER come from the germline V gene. CDR3 in amino acids: CASSQSYPLMGDTEAFF. The CDR3, as DNA: TGCGCCAGCAGCCAATCTTACCCTTTAATGGGGGACACTGAAGCTTTCTTT.

In this sample, this clone turned up once. The chain employs TRBV6-1 and TRBJ2-7; 7 bases are shared with TRBD2. CDR3 length: 16 residues. Germline CDR1 and CDR2: MNHNS and SASEGT. V trimming: 3 bases; J trimming: 8 bases; junction bases outside the gene matches: 16. In DNA form, the CDR3 reads TGTGCCAGCAGTGACTACCGGGGCGGGGGAGGAAGAAAGCAGTACTTC. Translating gives CASSDYRGGGGRKQYF.

In this sample, this clone turned up a few times. The chain joins TRBV11-2 to TRBJ1-6; 10 positions match TRBD1. V shed 0 bases and J 9 bases; nucleotides not matched to a gene: 5. This CDR3 has 16 amino acids. Germline-derived CDR1 and CDR2 are SGHAT and FQNNGV. CDR3 region: CASSLDRTGGGSPLHF. CDR3 DNA sequence: TGTGCCAGCAGCTTAGATAGGACAGGGGGGGGTTCACCCCTCCACTTT.

This chain uses TRBV6-5 with TRBJ1-6; unclear D gene. The CDR3 has 12 residues. Germline V gene sequence: CDR1 MNHEY, CDR2 SVGAGI. V was cut by 6 bases and J by 13 bases, with 13 bases left in between. The chain's CDR3 is CASSNYGGPLHF. Here the CDR3 DNA reads TGTGCCAGCAGCAACTACGGCGGGCCCCTCCACTTT.

The rearrangement links TRBV5-1 to TRBJ2-7; 7 bases line up with TRBD2. From germline, CDR1 is SGHRS and CDR2 YFSETQ. V shed 7 bases, J shed 0 bases, and the junction held 4 bases outside the gene matches. The length of the CDR3 is 13 residues. The CDR3 protein is CASALADSYEQYF. CDR3 nucleotide sequence: TGCGCCAGCGCGCTAGCGGACTCCTACGAGCAGTACTTC.

The J gene is TRBJ2-7, the V gene TRBV7-2, with TRBD2 matching 12 bases. CDR3 size: 14 residues. Germline V CDR1 and CDR2: SGHTA, FQGNSA. V shed 5 bases and J 12 bases; nucleotides not matched to a gene: 11. The CDR3 nucleotides read TGTGCCAGCAGCCCTCCCGGGACTAGCGGGCCCCGGTACTTC. It codes for CASSPPGTSGPRYF.

This CDR3 is CASSEAGGPPSGYTF. CDR3 in DNA: TGTGCCAGCAGCGAGGCAGGGGGCCCGCCGAGCGGCTACACCTTC. The chain is built from TRBV7-9 and TRBJ1-2, with TRBD1 matching over 8 bases. J was trimmed by 8 bases and V by 5 bases; bases with no gene match: 13. In germline, CDR1 is SEHNR, CDR2 FQNEAQ (reference sequence). The CDR3 is 15 amino acids.

The rearrangement uses TRBV7-8 and TRBJ2-1; D unresolved. V gave up 5 bases and J gave up 5 bases, with 13 bases separating them. CDR1 and CDR2 from the germline V gene are SGHVS and FQNEAQ. The length of the CDR3 is 14 residues. The CDR3 nucleotides read TGTGCCAGCAGCCTAGGAAACGTCAACAATGAGCAGTTCTTC. It is translated as CASSLGNVNNEQFF.

The gene calls are TRBV5-6 and TRBJ1-2; no firm D call. CDR3 length: 13 residues. V was clipped by 4 bases and J by 8 bases, with 15 bases between them. CDR1 is SGHDT, CDR2 YYEEEE, per germline. The CDR3 protein is CASSPPRDWGYTF. In nucleotides, the CDR3 is TGTGCCAGCAGCCCGCCCCGGGATTGGGGCTACACCTTC.

The chain carries TRBV7-2 and TRBJ2-3; D not resolved. This CDR3 is built from 13 residues. Germline V gene sequence: CDR1 SGHTA, CDR2 FQGNSA. V was pared by 1 base and J by 2 bases, with 4 bases between. The CDR3 DNA sequence: TGTGCCAGCAGCTTAGTCAACACAGATACGCAGTATTTT. Translated: CASSLVNTDTQYF. Full variable domain (rest looked up from reference TRBV7-2 and TRBJ2-3): GAGVSQSPSNKVTEKGKDVELRCDPISGHTALYWYRQSLGQGLEFLIYFQGNSAPDKSGLPSDRFSAERTGGSVSTLTIQRTQQEDSAVYLCASSLVNTDTQYFGPGTRLTVL.

The J gene is TRBJ2-1, the V gene TRBV7-2; possibly TRBD2 for D (5 bases). Germline-derived CDR1 and CDR2 are SGHTA and FQGNSA. The CDR3 has 15 amino acids. V shed 2 bases and J shed 3 bases, with 11 bases lying between them. The CDR3 DNA is TGTGCCAGCAGCTTATCGGAGGACCTCTACAATGAGCAGTTCTTC. This encodes CASSLSEDLYNEQFF.

The rearrangement joins TRBV27 to TRBJ1-1, with D hard to call. V was shortened by 7 bases and J by 6 bases, with 18 bases between the two germline ends. Per germline, CDR1 MNHEY and CDR2 SMNVEV (reference sequence). This CDR3 spans 14 amino acids. The CDR3 region is CASMSVKWRAEAFF. The CDR3 DNA follows: TGTGCCAGCATGTCGGTTAAGTGGAGGGCTGAAGCTTTCTTT.

V gene TRBV12-3 or TRBV12-4 combines with J gene TRBJ1-2; TRBD1 matches at 8 bases. V gave up 4 bases and J gave up 3 bases; unmatched junction bases: 1. CDR3 length: 13 residues. CDR3 DNA sequence: TGTGCCAGCAGTTCGACAGGGGACTATGGCTACACCTTC. Amino acids: CASSSTGDYGYTF.

The chain recombines TRBV7-2 with TRBJ1-3; D is possibly TRBD1 (5 bases). From germline, CDR1 is SGHTA and CDR2 FQGNSA. Trimming shortened V by 3 bases and J by 0 bases, and 12 bases separated the two germline ends. The CDR3 contains 16 residues. The CDR3 region has the DNA TGTGCCAGCAGCTTCACCACAGGCGTCTCTGGAAACACCATATATTTT. It specifies CASSFTTGVSGNTIYF. The variable domain in full, completed from reference TRBV7-2 and TRBJ1-3, reads GAGVSQSPSNKVTEKGKDVELRCDPISGHTALYWYRQSLGQGLEFLIYFQGNSAPDKSGLPSDRFSAERTGGSVSTLTIQRTQQEDSAVYLCASSFTTGVSGNTIYFGEGSWLTVV.

The chain uses TRBV19 and TRBJ2-1; TRBD2 matches at 9 bases. Germline V CDR1 and CDR2: LNHDA, SQIVND (reference sequence). The V gene end was trimmed by 1 base and the J gene end by 8 bases; junction bases not matched to a gene: 9. The CDR3 runs to 16 residues. The CDR3 region has the DNA TGTGCCAGTAGTATAGGGGCGGGAGGGCCATCGGATGAGCAGTTCTTC. Its protein is CASSIGAGGPSDEQFF.

This clone has only one observation. The rearrangement joins TRBV18 to TRBJ1-1; TRBD1 matches 12 bases. Germline V gene data show CDR1 as KGHSH and CDR2 as LQKENI. V lost 3 bases and J lost 2; bases outside the gene matches: 1. This CDR3 contains 15 residues. The CDR3 DNA sequence: TGTGCCAGCTCACCCGGGACAGGGGGCAACACTGAAGCTTTCTTT. As protein: CASSPGTGGNTEAFF.

The rearrangement uses TRBV29-1 and TRBJ1-1, with a tentative D call TRBD1 (6 bases). The CDR3 is 17 residues long. Between the trimmed V and J ends, which lost 4 bases and 3 bases, there was a span of 24 bases. CDR1 is SQVTM and CDR2 is ANQGSEA in the germline V gene. The DNA for the CDR3 is TGCAGCGTTGGAGGGCACCGGGACACAAAAGGGGACACTGAAGCTTTCTTT. Its translation: CSVGGHRDTKGDTEAFF.

This rearrangement joins TRBV2 to TRBJ2-3; 7 positions agree with TRBD2. The CDR3 spans 13 residues. After removal of 6 bases from V and 3 bases from J, the junction contained 3 bases not matched to a gene. Germline CDR1 SNHLY, CDR2 FYNNEI. This CDR3 is CASRAGTTDTQYF. Here the CDR3 DNA reads TGTGCCAGCAGAGCGGGGACTACAGATACGCAGTATTTT.